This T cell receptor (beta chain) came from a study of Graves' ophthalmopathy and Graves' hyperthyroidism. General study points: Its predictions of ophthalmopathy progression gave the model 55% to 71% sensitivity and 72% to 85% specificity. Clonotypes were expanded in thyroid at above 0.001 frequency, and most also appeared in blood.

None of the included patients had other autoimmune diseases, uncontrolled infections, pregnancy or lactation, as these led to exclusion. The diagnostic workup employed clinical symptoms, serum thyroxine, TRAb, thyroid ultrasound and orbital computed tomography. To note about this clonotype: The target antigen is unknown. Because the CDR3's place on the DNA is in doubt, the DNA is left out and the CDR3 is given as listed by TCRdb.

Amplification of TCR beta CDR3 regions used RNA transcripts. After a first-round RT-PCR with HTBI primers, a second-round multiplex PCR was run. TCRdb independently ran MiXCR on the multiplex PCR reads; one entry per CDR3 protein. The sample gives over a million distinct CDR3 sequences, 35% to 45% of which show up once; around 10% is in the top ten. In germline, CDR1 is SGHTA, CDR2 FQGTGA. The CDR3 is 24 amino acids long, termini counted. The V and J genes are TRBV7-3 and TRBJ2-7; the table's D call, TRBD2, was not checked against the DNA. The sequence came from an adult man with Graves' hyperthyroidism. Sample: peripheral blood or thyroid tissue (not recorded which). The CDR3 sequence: CASSPTAFYLCASSSVWSTYEQYF.